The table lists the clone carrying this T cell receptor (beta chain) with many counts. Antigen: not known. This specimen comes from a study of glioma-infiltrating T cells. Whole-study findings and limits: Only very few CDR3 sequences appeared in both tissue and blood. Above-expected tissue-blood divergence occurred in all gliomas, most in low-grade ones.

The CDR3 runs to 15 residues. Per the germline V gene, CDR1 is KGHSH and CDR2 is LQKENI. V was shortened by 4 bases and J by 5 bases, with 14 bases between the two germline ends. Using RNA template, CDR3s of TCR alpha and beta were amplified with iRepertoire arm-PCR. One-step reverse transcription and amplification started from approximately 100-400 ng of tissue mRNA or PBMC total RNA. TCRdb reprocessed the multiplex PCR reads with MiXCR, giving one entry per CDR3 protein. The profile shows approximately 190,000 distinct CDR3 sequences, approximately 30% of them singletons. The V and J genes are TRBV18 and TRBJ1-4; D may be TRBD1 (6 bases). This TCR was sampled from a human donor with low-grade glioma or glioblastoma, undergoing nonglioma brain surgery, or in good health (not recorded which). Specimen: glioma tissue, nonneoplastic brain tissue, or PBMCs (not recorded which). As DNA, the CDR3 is TGTGCCAGCTCACAAACGGACAGCCCGAATGAAAAACTGTTTTTT. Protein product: CASSQTDSPNEKLFF.